This T cell receptor (beta chain) emerged from a study of control samples from healthy donors and cancer patients. The CDR3 spans 15 residues. V gave up 2 bases and J gave up 7 bases, with 16 bases separating them. CDR1 and CDR2 (germline): SGHTA, FQGNSA. Measured with immunoSEQ multiplex PCR; TCRdb has only the in-frame clones, and not every one. Of about 130,000 clones listed, around 94% were seen once; the top ten hold 12% to 15%. This clonotype was obtained from a man between 60 and 70 years old with colorectal cancer. This rearrangement joins TRBV7-2 to TRBJ2-3, with D perhaps matching TRBD2 (6 bases). The sequenced sample consisted of PBMCs. CDR3 sequence: CASSLMETRQHTQYF. The DNA for the CDR3 is TGTGCCAGCAGCTTAATGGAGACTAGGCAACATACGCAGTATTTT. The entire variable domain, with the rest obtained from reference TRBV7-2 and TRBJ2-3, is as follows: GAGVSQSPSNKVTEKGKDVELRCDPISGHTALYWYRQSLGQGLEFLIYFQGNSAPDKSGLPSDRFSAERTGGSVSTLTIQRTQQEDSAVYLCASSLMETRQHTQYFGPGTRLTVL.